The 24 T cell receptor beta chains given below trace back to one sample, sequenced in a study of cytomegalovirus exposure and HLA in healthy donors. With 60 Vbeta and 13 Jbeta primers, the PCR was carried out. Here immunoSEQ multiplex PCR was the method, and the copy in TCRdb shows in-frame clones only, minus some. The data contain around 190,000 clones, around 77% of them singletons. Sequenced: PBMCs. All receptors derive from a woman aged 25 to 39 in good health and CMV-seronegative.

In nucleotides, the CDR3 is TGTGCCAGCAGCGTAGATAGCGGCCAAGAGACCCAGTACTTC. Translated, it gives CASSVDSGQETQYF. This chain connects TRBV9 to TRBJ2-5; D might be TRBD2 (6 bases). Germline CDR1 is SGDLS and CDR2 is YYNGEE. Deletions cut 0 bases from V and 1 base from J, with 7 bases between. CDR3 length: 14 amino acids.

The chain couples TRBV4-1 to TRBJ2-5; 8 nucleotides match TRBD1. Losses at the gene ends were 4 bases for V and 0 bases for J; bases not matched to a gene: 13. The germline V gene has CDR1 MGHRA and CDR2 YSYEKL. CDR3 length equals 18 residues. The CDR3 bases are TGCGCCAGCAGCCGCCACCTCTTAAGACAGGGGAACCAAGAGACCCAGTACTTC. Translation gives CASSRHLLRQGNQETQYF.

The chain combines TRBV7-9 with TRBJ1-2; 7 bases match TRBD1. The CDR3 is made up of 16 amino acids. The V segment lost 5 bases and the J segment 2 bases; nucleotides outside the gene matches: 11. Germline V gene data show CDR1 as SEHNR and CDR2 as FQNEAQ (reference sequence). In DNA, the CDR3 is TGTGCCAGCAGCACAGGTGGACAGGCAAGGAACTATGGCTACACCTTC. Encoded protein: CASSTGGQARNYGYTF.

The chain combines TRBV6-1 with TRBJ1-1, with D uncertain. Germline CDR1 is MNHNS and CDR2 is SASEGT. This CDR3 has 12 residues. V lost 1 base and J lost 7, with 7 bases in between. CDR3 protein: CASSEGAYEAFF. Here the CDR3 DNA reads TGTGCCAGCAGTGAAGGAGCTTATGAAGCTTTCTTT.

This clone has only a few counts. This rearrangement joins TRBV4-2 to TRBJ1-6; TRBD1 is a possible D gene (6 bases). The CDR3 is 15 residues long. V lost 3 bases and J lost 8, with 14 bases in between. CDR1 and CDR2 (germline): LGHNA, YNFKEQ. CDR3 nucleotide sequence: TGTGCCAGCAGCCAGGAGTCCACAGGGTATTCACCCCTCCACTTT. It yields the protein CASSQESTGYSPLHF.

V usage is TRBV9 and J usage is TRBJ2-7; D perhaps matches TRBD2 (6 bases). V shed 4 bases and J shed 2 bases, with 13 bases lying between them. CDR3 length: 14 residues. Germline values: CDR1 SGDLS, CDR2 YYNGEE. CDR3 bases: TGTGCCAGCAGCCCAGCTAGCGTCGCCTACGAGCAGTACTTC. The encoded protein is CASSPASVAYEQYF.

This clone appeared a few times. The DNA for the CDR3 is TGTGCCAGCAGCTTTACCAGGGAGGGTGGGAAGACCCAGTACTTC. Protein: CASSFTREGGKTQYF. The chain carries TRBV5-4 and TRBJ2-5; TRBD2 matches 7 bases. Germline V gene sequence: CDR1 SGHNT, CDR2 YYREEE (reference sequence). After removal of 2 bases from V and 6 bases from J, the junction contained 10 bases not matched to a gene. This CDR3 contains 15 residues.

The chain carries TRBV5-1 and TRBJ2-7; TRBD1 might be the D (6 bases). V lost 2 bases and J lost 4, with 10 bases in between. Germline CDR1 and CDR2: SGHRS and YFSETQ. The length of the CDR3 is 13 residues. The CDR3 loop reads CASSFEGQYEQYF. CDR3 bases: TGCGCCAGCAGCTTTGAAGGACAGTACGAGCAGTACTTC.

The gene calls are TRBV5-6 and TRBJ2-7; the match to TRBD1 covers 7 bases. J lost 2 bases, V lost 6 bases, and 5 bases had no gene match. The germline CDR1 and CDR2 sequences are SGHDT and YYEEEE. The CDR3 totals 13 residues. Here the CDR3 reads CASIRTGTYEQYF. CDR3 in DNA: TGTGCCAGCATCCGGACAGGTACCTACGAGCAGTACTTC.

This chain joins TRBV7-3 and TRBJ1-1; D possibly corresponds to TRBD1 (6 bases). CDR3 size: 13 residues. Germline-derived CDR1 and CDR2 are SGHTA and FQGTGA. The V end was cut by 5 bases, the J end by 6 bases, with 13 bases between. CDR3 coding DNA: TGTGCCAGCAGCCCATCCGGACAGCCTGAAGCTTTCTTT. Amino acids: CASSPSGQPEAFF.

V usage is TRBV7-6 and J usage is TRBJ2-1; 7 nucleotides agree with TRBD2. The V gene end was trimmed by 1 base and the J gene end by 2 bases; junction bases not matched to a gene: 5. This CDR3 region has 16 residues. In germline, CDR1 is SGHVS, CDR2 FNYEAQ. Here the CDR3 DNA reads TGTGCCAGCAGCTTAGATTCGGGAGGCACCTACAATGAGCAGTTCTTC. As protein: CASSLDSGGTYNEQFF.

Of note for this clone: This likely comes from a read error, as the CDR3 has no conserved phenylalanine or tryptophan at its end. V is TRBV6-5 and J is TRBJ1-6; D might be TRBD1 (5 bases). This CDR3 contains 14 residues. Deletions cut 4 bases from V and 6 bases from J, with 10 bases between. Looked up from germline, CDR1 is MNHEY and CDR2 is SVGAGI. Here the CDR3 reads CASSFQGGNSPLHL. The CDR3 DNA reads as TGTGCCAGCAGTTTTCAGGGAGGTAATTCACCCCTCCACCTT.

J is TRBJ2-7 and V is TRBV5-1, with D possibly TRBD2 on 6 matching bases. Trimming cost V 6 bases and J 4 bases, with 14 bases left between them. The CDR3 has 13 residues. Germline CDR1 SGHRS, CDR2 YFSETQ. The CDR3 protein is CASTPGLGYEQYF. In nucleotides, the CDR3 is TGCGCCAGCACCCCGGGACTGGGTTACGAGCAGTACTTC.

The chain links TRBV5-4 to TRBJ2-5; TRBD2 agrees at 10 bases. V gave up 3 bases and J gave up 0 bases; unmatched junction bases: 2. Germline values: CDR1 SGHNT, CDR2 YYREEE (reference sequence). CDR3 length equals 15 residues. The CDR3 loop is CASSWTSGNQETQYF. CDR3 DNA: TGTGCCAGCAGCTGGACTAGCGGAAACCAAGAGACCCAGTACTTC.

CDR3 nucleotides: TGTGCCAGCAGTTCTCTCCAGGTATCCTACGAGCAGTACTTC. Its protein product is CASSSLQVSYEQYF. V is TRBV6-6 and J is TRBJ2-5, with no clear D. The J call is uncertain, as TRBJ2-7 better fits the DNA end. This CDR3 has 14 residues. Germline lookup yields CDR1 MNHNY and CDR2 SVGAGI (reference sequence).

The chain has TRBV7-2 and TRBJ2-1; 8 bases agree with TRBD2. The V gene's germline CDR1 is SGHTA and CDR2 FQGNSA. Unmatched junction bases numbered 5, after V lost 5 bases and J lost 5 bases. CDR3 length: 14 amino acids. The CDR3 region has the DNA TGTGCCAGCAGCCCTTCACTAGCGGACAATGAGCAGTTCTTC. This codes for CASSPSLADNEQFF.

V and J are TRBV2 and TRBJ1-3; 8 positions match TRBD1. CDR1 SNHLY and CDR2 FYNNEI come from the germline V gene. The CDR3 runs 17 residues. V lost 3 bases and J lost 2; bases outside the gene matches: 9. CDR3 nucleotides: TGTGCCAGCAGTGAGGTCTTGACAGGGGTCCCTGGAAACACCATATATTTT. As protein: CASSEVLTGVPGNTIYF.

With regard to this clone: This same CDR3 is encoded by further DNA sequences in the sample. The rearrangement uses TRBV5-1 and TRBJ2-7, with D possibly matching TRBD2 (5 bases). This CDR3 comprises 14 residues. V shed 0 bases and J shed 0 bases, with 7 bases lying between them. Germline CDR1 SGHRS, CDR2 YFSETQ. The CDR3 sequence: CASSLDGSSYEQYF. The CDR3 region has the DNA TGCGCCAGCAGCTTGGATGGGAGCTCCTACGAGCAGTACTTC.

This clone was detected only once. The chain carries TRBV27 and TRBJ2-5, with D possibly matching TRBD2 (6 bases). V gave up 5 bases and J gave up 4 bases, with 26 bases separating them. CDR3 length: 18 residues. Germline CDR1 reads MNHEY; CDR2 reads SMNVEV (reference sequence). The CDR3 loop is CASSPRPRAPLGGETQYF. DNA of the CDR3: TGTGCCAGCAGTCCTAGGCCCAGGGCTCCCCTGGGGGGAGAGACCCAGTACTTC.

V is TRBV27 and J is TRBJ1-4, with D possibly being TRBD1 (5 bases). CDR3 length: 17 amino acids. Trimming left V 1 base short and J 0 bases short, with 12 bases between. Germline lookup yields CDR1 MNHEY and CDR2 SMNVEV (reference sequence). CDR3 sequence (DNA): TGTGCCAGCAGTTTATTGGGGGGGGGTACAACTAATGAAAAACTGTTTTTT. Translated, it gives CASSLLGGGTTNEKLFF.

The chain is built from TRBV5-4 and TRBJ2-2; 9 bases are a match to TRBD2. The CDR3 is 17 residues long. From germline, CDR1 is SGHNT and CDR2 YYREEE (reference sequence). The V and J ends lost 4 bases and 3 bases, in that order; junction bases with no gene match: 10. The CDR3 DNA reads TGTGCCAGCAGCCCTCGGCTAGCGGGGAAGGACACCGGGGAGCTGTTTTTT. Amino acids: CASSPRLAGKDTGELFF.

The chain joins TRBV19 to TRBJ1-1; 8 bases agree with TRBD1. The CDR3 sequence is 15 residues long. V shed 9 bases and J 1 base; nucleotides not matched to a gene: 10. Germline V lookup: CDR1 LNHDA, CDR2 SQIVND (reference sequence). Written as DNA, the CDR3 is TGTGCCAGCGGCCGACAAGGACAGGGGAACACTGAAGCTTTCTTT. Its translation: CASGRQGQGNTEAFF.

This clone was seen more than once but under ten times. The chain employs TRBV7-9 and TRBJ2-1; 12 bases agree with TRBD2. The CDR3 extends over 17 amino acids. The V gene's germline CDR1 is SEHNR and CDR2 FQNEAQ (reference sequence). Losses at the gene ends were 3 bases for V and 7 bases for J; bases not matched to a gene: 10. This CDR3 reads CASSLTSGSRVGNEQFF. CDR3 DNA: TGTGCCAGCAGCTTGACTAGCGGGAGCAGGGTTGGGAATGAGCAGTTCTTC.

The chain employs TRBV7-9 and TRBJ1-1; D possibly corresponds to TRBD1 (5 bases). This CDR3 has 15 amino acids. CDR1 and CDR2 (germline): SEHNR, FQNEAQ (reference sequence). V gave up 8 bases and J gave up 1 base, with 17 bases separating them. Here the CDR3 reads CASLSRDSENTEAFF. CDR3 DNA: TGTGCCAGCCTCAGTAGGGACTCCGAGAACACTGAAGCTTTCTTT.